This passage covers 8 T cell receptor beta chains from one sample sequenced in a study of shared clonotypes between healthy human individuals. The repertoire was sequenced with immunoSEQ multiplex PCR; TCRdb's copy has only in-frame clones and lacks some. Of approximately 480,000 clones listed, 75% to 80% are singletons. Sequenced material: PBMCs. These receptor sequences come from a woman between 40 and 55 years old in good health. Some clones in this sample may be carry-over from other donors' samples.

This sequence joins TRBV19 and TRBJ2-7; 8 bases fit TRBD2. The CDR3 totals 14 residues. Per germline, CDR1 LNHDA and CDR2 SQIVND (reference sequence). The V and J ends lost 4 bases and 4 bases, in that order; junction bases with no gene match: 6. CDR3: CASSNAGGTYEQYF. The DNA of the CDR3 is TGTGCCAGTAGTAATGCGGGAGGAACTTACGAGCAGTACTTC.

Concerning this clone: The identical CDR3 is also encoded by other nucleotide sequences in the sample. The chain couples TRBV5-4 to TRBJ1-4, with D uncertain. The CDR3 length is 14 residues. V shed 0 bases and J shed 2 bases, with 5 bases lying between them. The germline V gene has CDR1 SGHNT and CDR2 YYREEE (reference sequence). The CDR3 region is CASSLAGTNEKLFF. For the CDR3, the DNA is TGTGCCAGCAGCTTGGCGGGGACTAATGAAAAACTGTTTTTT.

The rearrangement links TRBV30 to TRBJ1-2; D perhaps matches TRBD1 (6 bases). There are 13 residues in the CDR3. Germline lookup yields CDR1 GTSNPN and CDR2 SVGIG (reference sequence). V was cut by 2 bases and J by 2 bases, with 9 bases left in between. This CDR3 is CAWSRDTNYGYTF. The CDR3 DNA is TGTGCCTGGAGTCGGGACACCAACTATGGCTACACCTTC.

The chain employs TRBV6-5 and TRBJ2-2; the D is unclear. CDR3 size: 15 residues. The germline V and J ends were trimmed by 0 bases and 6 bases, with 11 bases remaining between them. Germline V CDR1 and CDR2: MNHEY, SVGAGI. CDR3 loop: CASSYSGVRSGELFF. CDR3 coding DNA: TGTGCCAGCAGTTACTCAGGTGTTCGATCCGGGGAGCTGTTTTTT.

V is TRBV4-3 and J is TRBJ2-3; D is tentatively TRBD1 or TRBD2 (6 bases each). The CDR3 runs 16 residues. Germline values: CDR1 LGHNA, CDR2 YSLEER. V gave up 1 base and J gave up 0 bases, with 11 bases separating them. CDR3 amino acids: CASSQGWGASTDTQYF. The CDR3 coding sequence is TGCGCCAGCAGCCAAGGGTGGGGGGCTAGCACAGATACGCAGTATTTT.

The CDR3 here is CASSPRTSGMGEQYF. The CDR3 coding sequence is TGTGCCAGCAGTCCACGGACTAGCGGGATGGGAGAGCAGTACTTC. The V call is TRBV9, the J call TRBJ2-7; 12 bases line up with TRBD2. CDR1 SGDLS and CDR2 YYNGEE come from the germline V gene. The CDR3 is made up of 15 amino acids. The V gene end was trimmed by 5 bases and the J gene end by 7 bases; junction bases not matched to a gene: 10.

Concerning this clone itself: Other DNA sequences in this specimen translate into the identical CDR3. The chain has TRBV6-4 and TRBJ2-3; no reliable D call. The germline CDR1 and CDR2 sequences are MRHNA and SNTAGT. The CDR3 is made up of 13 amino acids. Trimming shortened V by 5 bases and J by 0 bases, and 6 bases separated the two germline ends. The CDR3 here is CASSRSSTDTQYF. The CDR3 DNA follows: TGTGCCAGCAGTCGTTCTAGCACAGATACGCAGTATTTT.

The rearrangement links TRBV9 to TRBJ2-3; the match to TRBD2 covers 8 bases. The CDR3 has 18 residues. With V trimmed by 4 bases and J by 6 bases, 19 bases remained unmatched. Per the germline V gene, CDR1 is SGDLS and CDR2 is YYNGEE. This chain's CDR3 is CASSPTTGAAGAVDTQYF. Written as DNA, the CDR3 is TGTGCCAGCAGCCCAACGACTGGTGCAGCGGGAGCGGTGGATACGCAGTATTTT. The full variable domain, rest sourced from reference TRBV9 and TRBJ2-3, is DSGVTQTPKHLITATGQRVTLRCSPRSGDLSVYWYQQSLDQGLQFLIQYYNGEERAKGNILERFSAQQFPDLHSELNLSSLELGDSALYFCASSPTTGAAGAVDTQYFGPGTRLTVL.